Listed below are T cell receptor beta chains from one sample, sequenced in a study of response to subunit inactivated influenza vaccine. TCRdb fed the RT-PCR reads into MiXCR, producing one record per CDR3 protein. The table has 200,000 to 250,000 distinct CDR3 sequences, 10% to 15% seen once; the top ten hold under 10%. Sequencing used non-naive T cells sorted from PBMCs, obtained roughly 2 weeks before vaccination. All receptors derive from a man between 45 and 60 years old who received an inactivated influenza vaccine. CDR3s include the opening cysteine and the closing phenylalanine or tryptophan. The D gene is left open where the match is weak. Clone size is shown for a subset of rows, as once, few, many or a class of expanded clone.

D gene: -
V gene: TRBV20-1
clone size: many
J gene: TRBJ1-4
CDR3 DNA: TGCAGTGCTAGAGCTGTCTGGCCAGCGCCTGAAAAACTGTTTTTT
CDR3 protein: CSARAVWPAPEKLFF

D gene: -
V gene: TRBV7-9
clone size: many
J gene: TRBJ1-2
CDR3 DNA: TGTGCCAGCAGCCCCCCCATCCGAGTAGGGTATGGCTACACCTTC
CDR3 protein: CASSPPIRVGYGYTF

D gene: -
V gene: TRBV5-5
clone size: few
J gene: TRBJ1-1
CDR3 DNA: TGTGCCAGCAGCGCTGACAGGTGGAACACTGAAGCTTTCTTT
CDR3 protein: CASSADRWNTEAFF

D gene: -
V gene: TRBV4-3
clone size: -
J gene: TRBJ2-5
CDR3 DNA: TGCGCCAGCAGCCAAAACGCCGGGGCCAGGACAGAGACGCAGTACTTC
CDR3 protein: CASSQNAGARTETQYF

D gene: -
V gene: TRBV12-3/TRBV12-4
clone size: many
J gene: TRBJ2-7
CDR3 DNA: TGTGCCAGCAGCCGCGTAAGGGGACCCTACGAGCAGTACTTC
CDR3 protein: CASSRVRGPYEQYF

D gene: -
V gene: TRBV7-3
clone size: -
J gene: TRBJ2-1
CDR3 DNA: TGTGCCAGCAGCGGGGCCGGGGCTCACAATGAGCAGTTCTTC
CDR3 protein: CASSGAGAHNEQFF

D gene: TRBD1
V gene: TRBV28
clone size: many
J gene: TRBJ1-1
CDR3 DNA: TGTGCCAGCAGTCCCCATCACCAGGGGGCGCCGACTGAAGCTTTCTTT
CDR3 protein: CASSPHHQGAPTEAFF

D gene: -
V gene: TRBV5-1
clone size: few
J gene: TRBJ2-2
CDR3 DNA: TGCGCCAGCAGCTTAGAAAATCCGAACACCGGGGAGCTGTTTTTT
CDR3 protein: CASSLENPNTGELFF

D gene: -
V gene: TRBV10-3
clone size: -
J gene: TRBJ2-1
CDR3 DNA: TGTGCCATCAGGGGCACAGGGTCCAATGAGCAGTTCTTC
CDR3 protein: CAIRGTGSNEQFF

D gene: -
V gene: TRBV5-1
clone size: -
J gene: TRBJ2-5
CDR3 DNA: TGCGCCAGCAGGGGAGAAGAGACCCAGTACTTC
CDR3 protein: CASRGEETQYF

D gene: TRBD1
V gene: TRBV29-1
clone size: few
J gene: TRBJ1-4
CDR3 DNA: TGCAGCGTTGACCCAGGGGGGGGTGAAAAACTGTTTTTT
CDR3 protein: CSVDPGGGEKLFF

D gene: TRBD2
V gene: TRBV12-3/TRBV12-4
clone size: many
J gene: TRBJ2-3
CDR3 DNA: TGTGCCAGCAGTTTTGCGGGACTAGTAAGAGAGGCAGATACGCAGTATTTT
CDR3 protein: CASSFAGLVREADTQYF

D gene: TRBD1
V gene: TRBV12-3/TRBV12-4
clone size: many
J gene: TRBJ2-4
CDR3 DNA: TGTGCCAGCAGCCGATCGGGACAGGGCCCCATTCAGTACTTC
CDR3 protein: CASSRSGQGPIQYF

D gene: -
V gene: TRBV4-2
clone size: many
J gene: TRBJ2-1
CDR3 DNA: TGTGCCAGCAGCCAAGAATTGGGACACTACAATGAGCAGTTCTTC
CDR3 protein: CASSQELGHYNEQFF

D gene: TRBD1
V gene: TRBV10-3
clone size: few
J gene: TRBJ2-3
CDR3 DNA: TGTGCCATCAGCCCAGCGTGGGGGACAGAGGAGCGCACAGATACGCAGTATTTT
CDR3 protein: CAISPAWGTEERTDTQYF

D gene: TRBD1
V gene: TRBV4-2
clone size: many
J gene: TRBJ1-3
CDR3 DNA: TGTGCCAGCAGCCGCAGGGGGTCTGGAAACACCATATATTTT
CDR3 protein: CASSRRGSGNTIYF

D gene: TRBD1
V gene: TRBV7-2
clone size: many
J gene: TRBJ2-5
CDR3 DNA: TGTGCCAGCAGCTTAGATGACAGGGGAAAGTACTTC
CDR3 protein: CASSLDDRGKYF

D gene: -
V gene: TRBV20-1
clone size: many
J gene: TRBJ2-1
CDR3 DNA: TGCAGTGCTATCGGCGGGGTGGGCGATGAGCAGTTCTTC
CDR3 protein: CSAIGGVGDEQFF

D gene: TRBD2
V gene: TRBV14
clone size: few
J gene: TRBJ2-1
CDR3 DNA: TGTGCCAGCAGCCCCCTCCAAGGACTAGCGGGGGGAAATGAGCAGTTCTTC
CDR3 protein: CASSPLQGLAGGNEQFF

D gene: -
V gene: TRBV5-1
clone size: -
J gene: TRBJ1-1
CDR3 DNA: TGCGCCAGCAGGAGGGACCGGGTCGCTGAAGCTTTCTTT
CDR3 protein: CASRRDRVAEAFF

D gene: -
V gene: TRBV14
clone size: few
J gene: TRBJ2-7
CDR3 DNA: TGTGCCAGCAGGCAAACGACTAGCTACGAGCAGTACTTC
CDR3 protein: CASRQTTSYEQYF

D gene: TRBD2
V gene: TRBV2
clone size: -
J gene: TRBJ2-7
CDR3 DNA: TGTGCCAGCAACGGACTAGCGGGAGACGAGCAGTACTTC
CDR3 protein: CASNGLAGDEQYF

D gene: TRBD1
V gene: TRBV28
clone size: many
J gene: TRBJ1-1
CDR3 DNA: TGTGCCAGCAGCTTGACAGGGGCCTCCACTGAAGCTTTCTTT
CDR3 protein: CASSLTGASTEAFF

D gene: TRBD2
V gene: TRBV20-1
clone size: -
J gene: TRBJ2-2
CDR3 DNA: TGCAGTGCTCCCCGGGAGGTGAACACCGGGGAGCTGTTTTTT
CDR3 protein: CSAPREVNTGELFF

D gene: -
V gene: TRBV19
clone size: few
J gene: TRBJ1-4
CDR3 DNA: TGTGCCAGAGCCCTCGATGAAAAACTGTTTTTT
CDR3 protein: CARALDEKLFF

D gene: -
V gene: TRBV4-1
clone size: many
J gene: TRBJ2-7
CDR3 DNA: TGCGCCAGCAGCCCCAACCGGGACCTGGGGACCTACGAGCAGTACTTC
CDR3 protein: CASSPNRDLGTYEQYF

D gene: TRBD1
V gene: TRBV5-1
clone size: few
J gene: TRBJ1-4
CDR3 DNA: TGCGCCAGCAGCTTCGGACAGGAGGCAACTAATGAAAAACTGTTTTTT
CDR3 protein: CASSFGQEATNEKLFF

D gene: -
V gene: TRBV21-1
clone size: few
J gene: TRBJ2-1
CDR3 DNA: TGTGCCAGCAGCAACGGGACAGGATACAATGAGCAGTTCTTC
CDR3 protein: CASSNGTGYNEQFF

D gene: -
V gene: TRBV10-2
clone size: few
J gene: TRBJ2-3
CDR3 DNA: TGCGCCAGCACCGACACAGTCCTCGTTGCTACGCAGTATTTT
CDR3 protein: CASTDTVLVATQYF

D gene: TRBD2
V gene: TRBV7-8
clone size: few
J gene: TRBJ2-5
CDR3 DNA: TGTGCCAGCAGTGTGGGACCCCGGGGGGCCCAGTACTTC
CDR3 protein: CASSVGPRGAQYF

D gene: -
V gene: TRBV12-3/TRBV12-4
clone size: few
J gene: TRBJ1-2
CDR3 DNA: TGTGCCAGCAGCCATAATACCGCCGGGGGTAACTATGGCTACACCTTC
CDR3 protein: CASSHNTAGGNYGYTF

D gene: -
V gene: TRBV12-3/TRBV12-4
clone size: many
J gene: TRBJ1-5
CDR3 DNA: TGTGCCAGCAGTTTTTATCAAGGTCAGCCCCAGCATTTT
CDR3 protein: CASSFYQGQPQHF

D gene: -
V gene: TRBV27
clone size: -
J gene: TRBJ1-5
CDR3 DNA: TGTGCCAGCAGTTTAAAACCGGGATGGCAGCCCCAGCATTTT
CDR3 protein: CASSLKPGWQPQHF

D gene: -
V gene: TRBV6-1
clone size: -
J gene: TRBJ1-1
CDR3 DNA: TGTGCCAGCAGACGGGACGGGACGAACACTGAAGCTTTCTTT
CDR3 protein: CASRRDGTNTEAFF

D gene: -
V gene: TRBV11-2
clone size: few
J gene: TRBJ1-4
CDR3 DNA: TGTGCCAGCAGCTTAGATCGAGGACAGAGGTTTGCAACTAATGAAAAACTGTTTTTT
CDR3 protein: CASSLDRGQRFATNEKLFF

D gene: TRBD1
V gene: TRBV4-1
clone size: few
J gene: TRBJ2-7
CDR3 DNA: TGCGCCAGCAGCCGCTCCGGGACAGGCCCCTACGAGCAGTACTTC
CDR3 protein: CASSRSGTGPYEQYF